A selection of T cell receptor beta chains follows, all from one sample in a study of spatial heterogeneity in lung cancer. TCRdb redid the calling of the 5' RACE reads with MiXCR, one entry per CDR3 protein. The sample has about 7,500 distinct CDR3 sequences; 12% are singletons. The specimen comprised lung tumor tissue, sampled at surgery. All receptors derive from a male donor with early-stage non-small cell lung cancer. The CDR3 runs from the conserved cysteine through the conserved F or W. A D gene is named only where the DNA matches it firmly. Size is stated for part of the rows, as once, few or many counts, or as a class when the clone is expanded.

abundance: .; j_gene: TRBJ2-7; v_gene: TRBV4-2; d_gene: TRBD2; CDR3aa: CASSQPEGTSGYEQYF; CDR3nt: TGTGCCAGCAGCCAACCTGAAGGGACTAGCGGATACGAGCAGTACTTC
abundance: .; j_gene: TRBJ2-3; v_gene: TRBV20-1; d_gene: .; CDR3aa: CSAHPGSTDTQYF; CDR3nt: TGCAGTGCGCACCCAGGGAGCACAGATACGCAGTATTTT
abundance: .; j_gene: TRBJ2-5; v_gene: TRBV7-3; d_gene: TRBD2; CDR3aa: CASSPTTSGPGTQYF; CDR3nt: TGTGCCAGCAGCCCAACGACTAGCGGCCCGGGGACCCAGTACTTC
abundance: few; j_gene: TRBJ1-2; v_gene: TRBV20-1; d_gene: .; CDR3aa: CSAREAEGGYTF; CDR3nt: TGCAGTGCTAGAGAGGCAGAGGGAGGCTACACCTTC
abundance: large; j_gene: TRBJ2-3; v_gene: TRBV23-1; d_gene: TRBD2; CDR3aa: CASRTGLAGGTDTQYF; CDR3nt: TGCGCCAGCAGAACCGGACTAGCGGGAGGCACAGATACGCAGTATTTT
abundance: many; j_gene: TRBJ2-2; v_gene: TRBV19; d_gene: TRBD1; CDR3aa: CASSVALGTGDIDELFF; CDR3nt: TGTGCCAGTAGTGTAGCCTTAGGGACAGGGGATATCGACGAGCTGTTTTTT
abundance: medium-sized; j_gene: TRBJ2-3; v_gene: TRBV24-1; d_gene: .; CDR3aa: CATSDLEGPTQYF; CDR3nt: TGTGCCACCAGTGATCTTGAAGGTCCCACGCAGTATTTT
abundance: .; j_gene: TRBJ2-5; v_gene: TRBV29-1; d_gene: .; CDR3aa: CSVEQGWKTQYF; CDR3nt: TGCAGCGTTGAACAGGGTTGGAAGACCCAGTACTTC
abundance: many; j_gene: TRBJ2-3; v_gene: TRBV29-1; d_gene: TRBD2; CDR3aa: CSVVGGSLGGTDTQYF; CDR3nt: TGCAGCGTTGTTGGCGGGAGTCTGGGGGGGACAGATACGCAGTATTTT
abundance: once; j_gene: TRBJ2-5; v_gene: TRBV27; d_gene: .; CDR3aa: CASGRGETQYF; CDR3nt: TGTGCCAGTGGGAGGGGGGAGACCCAGTACTTC
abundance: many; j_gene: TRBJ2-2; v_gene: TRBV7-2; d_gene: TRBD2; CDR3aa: CASSSSGMGTGELFF; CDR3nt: TGTGCCAGCAGCTCGAGCGGGATGGGAACCGGGGAGCTGTTTTTT
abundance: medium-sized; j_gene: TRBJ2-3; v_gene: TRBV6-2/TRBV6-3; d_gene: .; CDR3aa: CASSRDSTDTQYF; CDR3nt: TGTGCCAGCAGTCGGGACAGCACAGATACGCAGTATTTT
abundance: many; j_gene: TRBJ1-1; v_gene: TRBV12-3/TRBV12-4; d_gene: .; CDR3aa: CASNPSFVPNTEAFF; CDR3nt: TGTGCCAGCAATCCCTCTTTCGTTCCGAACACTGAAGCTTTCTTT
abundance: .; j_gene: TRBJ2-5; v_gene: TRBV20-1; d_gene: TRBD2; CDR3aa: CSARGSPSGQETQYF; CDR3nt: TGCAGTGCTAGAGGTAGCCCTAGCGGACAAGAGACCCAGTACTTC
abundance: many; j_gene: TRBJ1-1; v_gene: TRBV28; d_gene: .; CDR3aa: CASRDHGHLNTEAFF; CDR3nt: TGTGCCAGCAGGGACCACGGTCACTTGAACACTGAAGCTTTCTTT
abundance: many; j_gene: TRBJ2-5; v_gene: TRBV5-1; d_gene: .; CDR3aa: CASSLAVGGATETQYF; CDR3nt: TGCGCCAGCAGCTTGGCCGTTGGGGGTGCTACGGAGACCCAGTACTTC
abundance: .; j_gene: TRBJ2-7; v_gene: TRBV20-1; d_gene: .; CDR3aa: CSANLRGAHEQYF; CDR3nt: TGCAGTGCCAATCTCAGGGGAGCGCACGAGCAGTACTTC
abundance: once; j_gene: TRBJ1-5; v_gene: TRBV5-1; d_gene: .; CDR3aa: CASRVGENQPQHF; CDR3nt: TGCGCCAGCAGAGTGGGAGAGAATCAGCCCCAGCATTTT
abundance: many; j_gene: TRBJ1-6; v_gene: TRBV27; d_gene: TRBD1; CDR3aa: CASSFWTGADNSPLHF; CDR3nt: TGTGCCAGCAGTTTTTGGACAGGGGCGGATAATTCACCCCTCCACTTT
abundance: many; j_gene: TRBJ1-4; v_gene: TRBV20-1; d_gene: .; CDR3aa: CSARDPLPSRGRDKLFF; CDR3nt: TGCAGTGCTAGAGATCCGCTTCCCTCGCGAGGGCGGGATAAACTGTTTTTT
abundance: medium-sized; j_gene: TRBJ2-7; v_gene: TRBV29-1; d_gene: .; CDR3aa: CSVEGQAYEQYF; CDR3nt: TGCAGCGTTGAAGGCCAGGCCTACGAGCAGTACTTC
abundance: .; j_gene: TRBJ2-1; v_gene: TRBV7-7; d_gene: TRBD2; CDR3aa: CASSLSGRASYNEQFF; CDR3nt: TGTGCTAGCAGCCTTAGCGGGAGGGCCTCCTACAATGAGCAGTTCTTC
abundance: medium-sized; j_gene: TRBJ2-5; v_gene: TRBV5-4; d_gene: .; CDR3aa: CASSLVGAQETQYF; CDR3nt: TGTGCCAGCAGCTTGGTTGGAGCCCAAGAGACCCAGTACTTC
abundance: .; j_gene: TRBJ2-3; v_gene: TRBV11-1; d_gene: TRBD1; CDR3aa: CASSSRTGPNADTQYF; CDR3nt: TGTGCCAGCAGCTCCCGGACAGGCCCGAACGCAGATACGCAGTATTTT
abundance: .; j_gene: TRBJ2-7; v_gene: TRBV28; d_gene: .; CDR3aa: CASSRQWYRWFYEQYF; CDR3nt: TGTGCCAGCAGTCGTCAGTGGTACAGGTGGTTCTACGAGCAGTACTTC
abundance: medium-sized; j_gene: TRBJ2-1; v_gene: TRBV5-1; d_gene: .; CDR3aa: CASGHGPYNEQFF; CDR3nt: TGCGCCAGTGGACACGGCCCCTACAATGAGCAGTTCTTC
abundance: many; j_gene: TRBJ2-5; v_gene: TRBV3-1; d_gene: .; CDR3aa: CASRAGPPLQETQYF; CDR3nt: TGTGCCAGCCGGGCGGGACCTCCCCTCCAAGAGACCCAGTACTTC
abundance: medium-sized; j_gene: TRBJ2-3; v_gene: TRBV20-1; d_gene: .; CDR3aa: CSARSRSAGGTDTQYF; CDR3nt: TGCAGTGCTAGGTCTCGATCTGCAGGGGGCACAGATACGCAGTATTTT
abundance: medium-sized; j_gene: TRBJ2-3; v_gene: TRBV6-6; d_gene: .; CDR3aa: CASSTGILTDTQYF; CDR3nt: TGTGCCAGCAGTACAGGGATCCTCACAGATACGCAGTATTTT
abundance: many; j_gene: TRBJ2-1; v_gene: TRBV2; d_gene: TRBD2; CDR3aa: CASSPSGMGYNEQFF; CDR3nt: TGTGCCAGCAGTCCTAGCGGGATGGGATACAATGAGCAGTTCTTC
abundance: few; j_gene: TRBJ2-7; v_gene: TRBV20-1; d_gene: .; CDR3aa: CSAPPPLSVHEQYF; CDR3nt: TGCAGTGCCCCGCCCCCGTTGTCGGTCCACGAGCAGTACTTC
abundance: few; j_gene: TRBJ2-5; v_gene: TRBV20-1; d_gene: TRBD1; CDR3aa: CSARTGTGPRETQYF; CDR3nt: TGCAGTGCTAGAACCGGGACAGGGCCCCGGGAGACCCAGTACTTC
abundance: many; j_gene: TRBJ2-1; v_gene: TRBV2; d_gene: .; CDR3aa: CASILARSSYNEQFF; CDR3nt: TGTGCCAGCATCCTAGCGAGAAGCTCCTACAATGAGCAGTTCTTC
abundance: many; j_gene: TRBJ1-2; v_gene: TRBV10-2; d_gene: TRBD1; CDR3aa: CASSESIDRVDGYTF; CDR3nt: TGCGCCAGCAGTGAGTCGATTGACAGGGTCGATGGCTACACCTTC
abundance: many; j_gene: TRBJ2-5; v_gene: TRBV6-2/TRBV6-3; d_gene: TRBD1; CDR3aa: CASSRQGQETQYF; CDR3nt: TGTGCCAGCAGCCGACAGGGGCAAGAGACCCAGTACTTC